This TCR beta chain was obtained from a study of PD-1 blockade in classical Hodgkin lymphoma (dated by TCRdb to the early 2020s). Regarding the complete study: Nivolumab dosing was 3 mg/kg intravenously every 2 weeks, continuing until either disease progression or unacceptable toxicity. To define a peripheral blood immune signature of response to PD-1 blockade in classical Hodgkin lymphoma, the study combined TCR beta sequencing with CyTOF. Results the study describes overall, beyond this receptor: The study was limited to a single clinical trial cohort, and causes of repertoire differences, possibly disease activity or prior therapy, remained undefined. Among trial patients, those achieving complete response had baseline diversity similar to that of newly diagnosed patients, while diversity was significantly lower in partial responders and progressors. CD4+ but not CD8+ TCR diversity rose significantly by C4D1 (p=0.0027 vs p=0.16), most apparent in complete responders (p=0.02). Baseline TCR diversity was reported to be lower in newly diagnosed patients than in healthy donors, and even lower in relapsed/refractory patients. Diversity was lower in patients who began nivolumab less than 1 year after ASCT, so these patients were left out of later analyses to avoid confounding by immune reconstitution.

A remark on this clone: What this receptor recognizes is not known. No base quality values were provided; no much bigger clone lies one nucleotide off.

The CDR3 starts with the cysteine, ends with the phenylalanine, and has 14 residues. CDR3 DNA only is kept here, 42 bases in frame from base 1. CDR1 is given as SGHRS and CDR2 as YFSETQ, both from the germline V gene. Trimming costs V 0 bases and J 8 bases, and their ends lie 9 bases apart. The Qiagen DNeasy kit was used to extract genomic DNA both from unsorted PBMCs and from the negatively selected CD4+ and CD8+ fractions. Amplification of TCR beta CDR3 regions was done by immunoSEQ multiplex PCR with primers that anneal to V and J segments. A synthetic immune receptor repertoire was used to minimize amplification bias, and any residual bias was removed computationally once sequencing was done. Per the original workflow: Repertoire diversity was quantified as the Shannon entropy index using custom Python scripts. The unsorted, CD4+ and CD8+ repertoires were each analyzed separately, with the exception of combined analyses, where CD4+ and CD8+ sequences were merged in silico. A clone was considered expanded if an increase in frequency of at least 2-fold after treatment relative to C1D1 was found, and a pseudocount of 0.5 was applied to clones undetected at baseline. Singleton clones were defined as clones with 0 or 1 copy at C1D1, and non-singleton clones were defined as clones with 2 or more copies. Clones expanded in unsorted samples were annotated as CD4+, CD8+ or unknown by matching protein sequences in sorted samples from the same patient. Wilcoxon tests were applied to paired samples to test diversity changes from C1D1 to C4D1. TCRdb re-hosts the immuneACCESS table, in-frame sequences only. Its copies lack some clones; in the studies checked, an unresolved V gene accounts for under half of them, and the cause for the rest is not known. That table supplies the V and J calls and clone size; D and trimming were determined from the DNA. Recorded for this sample are around 19,000 clones; roughly 73% of them occurred a single time. The ten largest clones represent approximately 25% of the sample.

The time point label of this sample denotes: cycle 2 day 1 (C2D1) of nivolumab. Every trial patient had relapsed after autologous stem cell transplantation, and cohorts A, B and C differed in prior brentuximab vedotin exposure. The trial cohort comprised around 60 patients with relapsed/refractory classical Hodgkin lymphoma whose best overall responses were complete response, partial response or progressive disease. Single-agent nivolumab was administered to trial patients in the multi-cohort phase II CheckMate 205 trial. Best overall response was determined by an independent review committee according to the 2007 International Working Group response criteria. Trial PBMCs were obtained immediately prior to nivolumab initiation (C1D1) and on therapy at cycle 2 day 1 and cycle 4 day 1. Peripheral blood was collected in 8 mL Vacutainer Cell Preparation Tubes, from which PBMCs were isolated by centrifugation and then cryopreserved.

Recombination joined TRBV5-1 with TRBJ1-6; possibly the D gene is TRBD1, per 5 matching bases. The origin of this receptor is a human donor with classical Hodgkin lymphoma. The specimen was peripheral blood mononuclear cells (PBMCs), collected before the second cycle of nivolumab. CDR3 region: CASSLDRFDSPLHF. In nucleotides, the sequence is TGCGCCAGCAGCTTGGACAGGTTTGATTCACCCCTCCACTTT.